The sequence of this TCR beta chain was determined in a study of blood T cells in healthy people across ages. Study-level findings and limits: Per million T cells, TCR beta diversity dropped about linearly as age rose.

Using a J-beta primer mix together with a sample-barcoded 5' primer, a second PCR was run for about 6 to 11 cycles. TCRdb itself ran the 5' RACE reads through MiXCR, one entry per CDR3 protein. The sample lists some 750,000 distinct CDR3 sequences; about a fifth were seen once. Many counts were recorded for this clonotype. Its specificity is not known. This CDR3 region has 13 residues. Germline V gene data show CDR1 as SGHVS and CDR2 as FNYEAQ. V lost 2 bases and J 4 bases, leaving 6 bases between the germline ends. Healthy Russian Caucasian donors spanned ages about 6 to 95 years. Sequencing was done on a sample of blood. This TCR was sampled from a man aged 70 or older in good health. The chain uses TRBV7-6 and TRBJ1-5; D gene uncertain. CDR3 nucleotides: TGTGCCAGCAGCTTATCGAGGAATCAGCCCCAGCATTTT. It specifies CASSLSRNQPQHF.